The TCR beta chain described here comes from a study of vaccination and CD4 T cells after COVID-19 (dated by TCRdb to between 2021 and 2023). In terms of the full investigation: SARS-CoV-2 positivity had been established in the convalescent patients by nasal swab PCR, and mild disease was recorded in roughly ten of these patients and severe disease in one. Six males and four females were included in the convalescent cohort, with two Hispanic individuals, seven Caucasians, two Asians and one multiracial person represented. Each participant got two doses of either the Pfizer-BioNTech BNT162b2 vaccine (n=8) or the Moderna mRNA-1273 vaccine (n=2). Post-COVID blood samples from convalescent patients were collected a median of around 100 days after diagnosis, with a range of 35 to 161 days. Post-vaccine blood samples were taken a median of roughly 75 days after the second vaccine dose, with a range of about 13 to 241 days. Culture stimuli were overlapping spike peptide pools from SARS-CoV-2 and from the common cold coronaviruses HCoV-NL63, HCoV-OC43 and HCoV-229E. As controls, cultures received a CEFX viral epitope pool (the positive control), an HIV-1 Nef peptide pool (the negative control), or no peptide at all. In approximately ten COVID-19 convalescent patients and a few infection-naive healthy vaccine recipients, the spike-specific CD4+ TCR repertoire before mRNA vaccination was compared with the repertoire after mRNA vaccination. General study outcomes and caveats: Of the vaccine-specific clones found in convalescent patients, nearly all (304 of 307) were mono-reactive for SARS-CoV-2 spike instead of being cross-reactive with common cold coronaviruses. The study included relatively few convalescent patients and did not analyze early timepoints after natural infection. Among the post-vaccine SARS-CoV-2-reactive clones in convalescent patients, a median around 85% showed up only after vaccination, which suggests vaccine-specific priming. The median number of SARS-CoV-2-reactive clonotypes rose from approximately 20 after infection to 35 to 45 after vaccination, but the change was not significant.

Taken from cysteine to phenylalanine, the CDR3 has 15 residues. CDR3 DNA only is kept here, 45 bases in frame from base 1. Germline trimming: 10 bases from V, 5 bases from J; junction bases outside gene matches: 11. The germline V gene encodes CDR1 MNHEY and CDR2 SMNVEV (reference sequence). The library was generated by PCR. DNA from cultured CD4+ T cells was subjected to TCR sequencing with the Oncomine TCR Beta short-read assay at the Johns Hopkins FTIC core. The QIAamp micro DNA kit was used to extract genomic DNA from the cultured CD4+ T cells. Oncomine TCR Beta libraries made from cultured CD4+ T cells were pooled using unique dual indexes and sequenced on an Illumina iSeq 100. Processing in the source paper ran as follows. Non-productive sequences were removed, and CDR3s that did not start with C, did not end with F or W, or were shorter than 7 amino acids were discarded. The MANAFEST web application identified antigen-specific clonotypes by comparing peptide-stimulated wells against reference wells and other culture wells. To be called positive, a clone needed an FDR below 0.05, an odds ratio above 5, and a productive frequency above 0.1% in at least two of three replicate wells. A clonotype counted as cross-reactive if it showed significant expansion both in the SARS-CoV-2 spike wells and in at least one common cold coronavirus spike condition. Similarity between CDR3 sequences was evaluated in R version 3.6.1 using Levenshtein distances (stringdist) and unrooted phylogenetic trees (ape). TCRdb cleaned the public reads at Q25 with fastp, built clones with MiXCR and kept in-frame beta chains. Each entry is one CDR3 protein sequence, shown with its most common DNA and genes. Here the V and J calls rest on TCRdb's processing, not on the authors' analysis. For this sample there are over 5,000 distinct CDR3 sequences; around 50% appear just once. The top ten clones comprise approximately 60% of the sample.

Regarding this clonotype: Its antigen is not yet known. Per-base qualities were not stored, and no clone one base away is much larger.

The treatment or condition label, read with the paper, signifies: roughly 10-day PBMC culture with coronavirus spike peptide pools or control peptides (ViraFEST assay). The ViraFEST assay was used in the study, in which antigen-specific T cells were expanded with peptide pools and expanded clonotypes were subsequently identified by TCR sequencing. The convalescent patients' positive SARS-CoV-2 PCR tests fell between March and December 2020, which was before the Alpha, Beta and Delta variants emerged in the United States. Each well held approximately 2 million PBMCs cultured in IMDM containing roughly 5% human AB serum and 9 to 10 IU/ml IL-2, with about 9.4 ug/ml peptide pools added. Half of the culture medium was replaced with fresh IL-2-containing medium on days 3 and 7. After around 10 days of culture, CD4+ T cells were isolated by negative selection using the EasySep CD4+ T cell isolation kit. PBMCs were separated from whole blood using Ficoll-Paque Plus gradient centrifugation and then either used fresh or cryopreserved at -140C. Culture conditions were generally each tested in triplicate wells.

The chain is encoded by TRBV27 joined to TRBJ2-2, with 9 middle bases fitting TRBD2. The receptor comes from a human donor who had recovered from COVID-19. Sequenced material: CD4+ T cells from blood, cultured in vitro. The DNA sequence is TGTGCCACCTCTCGCGGGGGGGTGGCGACCGGGGAGCTGTTTTTT. Its translation reads: CATSRGGVATGELFF.